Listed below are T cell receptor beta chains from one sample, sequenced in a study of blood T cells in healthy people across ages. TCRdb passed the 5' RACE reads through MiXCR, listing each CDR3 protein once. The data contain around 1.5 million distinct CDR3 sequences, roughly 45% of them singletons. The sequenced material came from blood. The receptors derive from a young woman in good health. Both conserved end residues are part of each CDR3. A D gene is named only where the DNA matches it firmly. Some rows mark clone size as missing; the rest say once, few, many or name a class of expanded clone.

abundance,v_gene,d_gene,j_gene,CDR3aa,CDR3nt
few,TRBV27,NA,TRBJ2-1,CASSLPGAEQFF,TGTGCCAGCAGTCTGCCGGGGGCGGAGCAGTTCTTC
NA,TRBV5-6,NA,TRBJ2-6,CASSFKGRTNVLTF,TGTGCCAGCAGCTTTAAAGGGCGAACCAACGTCCTGACTTTC
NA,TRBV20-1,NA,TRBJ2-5,CSAASQETQYF,TGCAGTGCTGCAAGCCAAGAGACCCAGTACTTC
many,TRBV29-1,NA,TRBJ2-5,CSAFGQNQETQYF,TGCAGCGCCTTCGGACAGAACCAAGAGACCCAGTACTTC
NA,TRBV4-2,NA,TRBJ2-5,CAGSQQGGRETQYF,TGTGCCGGCAGCCAACAGGGGGGGAGAGAGACCCAGTACTTC
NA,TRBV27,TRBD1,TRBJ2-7,CAGSGTVLLSYEQYF,TGTGCCGGCAGTGGGACAGTATTACTCTCCTACGAGCAGTACTTC
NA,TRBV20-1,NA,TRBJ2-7,CSASSLAAYPYEQYF,TGCAGTGCTAGTTCCTTAGCGGCGTACCCATACGAGCAGTACTTC
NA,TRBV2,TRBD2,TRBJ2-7,CASINSGRPYEQYF,TGTGCCAGCATCAACAGCGGGAGGCCCTACGAGCAGTACTTC
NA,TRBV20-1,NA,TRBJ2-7,CSATPGFSICEQYF,TGCAGTGCTACCCCAGGGTTTTCCATCTGCGAGCAGTACTTC
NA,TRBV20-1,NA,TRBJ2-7,CSAREPDNSYEQYF,TGCAGCGCTAGAGAGCCAGACAACTCCTACGAGCAGTACTTC
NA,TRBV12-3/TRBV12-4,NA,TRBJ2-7,CASSFDKDEQYF,TGTGCCAGCAGTTTTGACAAAGACGAGCAGTACTTC
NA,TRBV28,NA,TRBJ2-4,CASSFLRENIQYF,TGTGCCAGCAGTTTCTTAAGGGAGAACATTCAGTACTTC
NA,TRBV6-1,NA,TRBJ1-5,CASREGDLMPQHF,TGTGCCAGCAGGGAGGGGGACCTCATGCCCCAGCATTTT